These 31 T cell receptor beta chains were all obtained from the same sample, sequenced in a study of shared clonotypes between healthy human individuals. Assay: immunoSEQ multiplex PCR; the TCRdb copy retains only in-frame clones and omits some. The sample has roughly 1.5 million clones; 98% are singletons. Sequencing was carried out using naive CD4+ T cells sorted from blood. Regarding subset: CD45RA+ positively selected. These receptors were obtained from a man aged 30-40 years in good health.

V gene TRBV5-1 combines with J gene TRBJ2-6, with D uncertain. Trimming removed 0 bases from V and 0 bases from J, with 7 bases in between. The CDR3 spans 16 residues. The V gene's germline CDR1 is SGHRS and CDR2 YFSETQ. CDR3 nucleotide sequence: TGCGCCAGCAGCTTGGCCCCCTCCTCTGGGGCCAACGTCCTGACTTTC. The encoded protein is CASSLAPSSGANVLTF.

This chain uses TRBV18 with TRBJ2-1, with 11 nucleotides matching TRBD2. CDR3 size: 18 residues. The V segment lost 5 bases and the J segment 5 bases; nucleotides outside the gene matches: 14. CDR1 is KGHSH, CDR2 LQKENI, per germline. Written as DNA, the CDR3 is TGTGCCAGCTCAATAGGACTAGCGGGTTCGGGGACCCACAATGAGCAGTTCTTC. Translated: CASSIGLAGSGTHNEQFF. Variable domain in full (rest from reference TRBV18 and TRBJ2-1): NAGVMQNPRHLVRRRGQEARLRCSPMKGHSHVYWYRQLPEEGLKFMVYLQKENIIDESGMPKERFSAEFPKEGPSILRIQQVVRGDSAAYFCASSIGLAGSGTHNEQFFGPGTRLTVL.

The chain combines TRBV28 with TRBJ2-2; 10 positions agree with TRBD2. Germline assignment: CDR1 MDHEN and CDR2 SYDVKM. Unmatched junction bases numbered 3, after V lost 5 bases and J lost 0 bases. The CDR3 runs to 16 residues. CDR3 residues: CASSASGRANTGELFF. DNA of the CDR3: TGTGCCAGCAGTGCCAGCGGGAGGGCGAACACCGGGGAGCTGTTTTTT.

The DNA of the CDR3 is TGTGCCACCAGCACAAGAGCGGGGAACAATGAGCAGTTCTTC. Protein sequence: CATSTRAGNNEQFF. The chain carries TRBV15 and TRBJ2-1; 7 nucleotides align to TRBD2. Germline assignment: CDR1 LNHNV and CDR2 YYDKDF (reference sequence). This CDR3 spans 14 amino acids. V was clipped by 4 bases and J by 5 bases; unmatched bases: 5.

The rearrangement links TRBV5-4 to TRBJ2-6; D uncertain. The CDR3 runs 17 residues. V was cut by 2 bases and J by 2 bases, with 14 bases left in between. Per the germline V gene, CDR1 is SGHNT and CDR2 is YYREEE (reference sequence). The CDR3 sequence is CASSFRRDLAGANVLTF. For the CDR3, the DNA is TGTGCCAGCAGCTTTAGAAGGGATTTGGCTGGGGCCAACGTCCTGACTTTC.

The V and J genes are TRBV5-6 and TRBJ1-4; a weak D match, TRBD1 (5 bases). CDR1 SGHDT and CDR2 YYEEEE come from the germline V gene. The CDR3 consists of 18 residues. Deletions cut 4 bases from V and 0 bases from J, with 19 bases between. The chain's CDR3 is CASSAAGTQDATNEKLFF. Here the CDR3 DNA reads TGTGCCAGCAGCGCCGCCGGGACGCAAGACGCAACTAATGAAAAACTGTTTTTT.

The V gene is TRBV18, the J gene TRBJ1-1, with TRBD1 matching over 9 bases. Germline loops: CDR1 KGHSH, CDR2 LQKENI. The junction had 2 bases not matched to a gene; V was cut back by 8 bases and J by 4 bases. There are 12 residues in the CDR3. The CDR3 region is CASGQGFTEAFF. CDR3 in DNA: TGTGCCAGCGGACAGGGGTTCACTGAAGCTTTCTTT. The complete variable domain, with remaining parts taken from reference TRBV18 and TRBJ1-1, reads NAGVMQNPRHLVRRRGQEARLRCSPMKGHSHVYWYRQLPEEGLKFMVYLQKENIIDESGMPKERFSAEFPKEGPSILRIQQVVRGDSAAYFCASGQGFTEAFFGQGTRLTVV.

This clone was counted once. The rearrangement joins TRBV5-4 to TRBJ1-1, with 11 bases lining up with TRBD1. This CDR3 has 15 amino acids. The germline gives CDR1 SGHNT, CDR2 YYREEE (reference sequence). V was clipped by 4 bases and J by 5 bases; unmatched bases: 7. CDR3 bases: TGTGCCAGCAGCCTCACCGGGACAGGGGGAACTGAAGCTTTCTTT. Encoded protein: CASSLTGTGGTEAFF.

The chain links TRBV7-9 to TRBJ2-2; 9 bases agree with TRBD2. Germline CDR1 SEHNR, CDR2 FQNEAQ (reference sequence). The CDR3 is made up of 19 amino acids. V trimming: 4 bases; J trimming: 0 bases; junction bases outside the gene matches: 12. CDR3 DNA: TGTGCCAGCAGCTACAGTCCGGGACTAGCAGACACGAACACCGGGGAGCTGTTTTTT. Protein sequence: CASSYSPGLADTNTGELFF.

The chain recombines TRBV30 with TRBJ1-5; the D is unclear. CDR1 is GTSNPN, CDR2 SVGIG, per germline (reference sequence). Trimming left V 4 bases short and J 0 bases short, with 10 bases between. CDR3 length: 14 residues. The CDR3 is CAWTPQDSNQPQHF. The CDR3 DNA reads TGTGCCTGGACTCCGCAGGATAGCAATCAGCCCCAGCATTTT.

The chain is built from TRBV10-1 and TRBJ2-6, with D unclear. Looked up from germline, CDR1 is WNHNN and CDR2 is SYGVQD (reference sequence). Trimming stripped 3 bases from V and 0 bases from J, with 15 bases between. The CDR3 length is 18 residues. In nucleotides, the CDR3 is TGCGCCAGCAGTGATAGGGTCCCAGCCCCCTCTGGGGCCAACGTCCTGACTTTC. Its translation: CASSDRVPAPSGANVLTF.

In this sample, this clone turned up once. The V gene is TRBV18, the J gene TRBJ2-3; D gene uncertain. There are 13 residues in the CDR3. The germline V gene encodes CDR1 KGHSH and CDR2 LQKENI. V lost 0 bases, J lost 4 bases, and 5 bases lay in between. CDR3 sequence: CASSPPHADTQYF. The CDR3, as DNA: TGTGCCAGCTCACCACCCCACGCAGATACGCAGTATTTT.

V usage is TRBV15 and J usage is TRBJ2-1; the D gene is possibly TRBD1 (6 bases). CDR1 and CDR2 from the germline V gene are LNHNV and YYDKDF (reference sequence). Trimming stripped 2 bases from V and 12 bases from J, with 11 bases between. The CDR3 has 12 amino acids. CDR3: CATSRSRGGQFF. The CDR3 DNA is TGTGCCACCAGCAGATCTAGAGGGGGGCAGTTCTTC.

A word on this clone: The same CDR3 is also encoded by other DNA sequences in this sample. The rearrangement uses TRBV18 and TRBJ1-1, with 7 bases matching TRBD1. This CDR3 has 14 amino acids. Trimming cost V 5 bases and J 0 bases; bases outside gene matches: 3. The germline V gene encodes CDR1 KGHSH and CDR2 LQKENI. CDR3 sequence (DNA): TGTGCCAGCTCAAGGGACAGATTGAACACTGAAGCTTTCTTT. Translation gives CASSRDRLNTEAFF.

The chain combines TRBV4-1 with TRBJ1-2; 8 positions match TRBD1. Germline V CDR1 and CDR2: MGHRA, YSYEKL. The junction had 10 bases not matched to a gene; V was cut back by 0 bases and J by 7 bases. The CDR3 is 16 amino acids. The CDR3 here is CASSQDEGQVLPGYTF. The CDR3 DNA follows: TGCGCCAGCAGCCAAGATGAGGGACAGGTCCTACCTGGCTACACCTTC.

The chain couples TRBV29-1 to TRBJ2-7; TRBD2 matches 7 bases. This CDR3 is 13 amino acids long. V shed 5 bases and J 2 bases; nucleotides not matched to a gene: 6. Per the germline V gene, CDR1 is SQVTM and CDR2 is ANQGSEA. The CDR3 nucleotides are TGCAGCGTTATGGGACTACCTACCTACGAGCAGTACTTC. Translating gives CSVMGLPTYEQYF.

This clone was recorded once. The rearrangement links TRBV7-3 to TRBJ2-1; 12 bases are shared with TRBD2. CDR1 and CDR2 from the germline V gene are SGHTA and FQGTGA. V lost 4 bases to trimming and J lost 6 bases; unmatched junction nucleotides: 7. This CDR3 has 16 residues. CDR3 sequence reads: CASSSRVGLAGNEQFF. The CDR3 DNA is TGTGCCAGCAGCTCGAGGGTGGGACTAGCGGGCAATGAGCAGTTCTTC.

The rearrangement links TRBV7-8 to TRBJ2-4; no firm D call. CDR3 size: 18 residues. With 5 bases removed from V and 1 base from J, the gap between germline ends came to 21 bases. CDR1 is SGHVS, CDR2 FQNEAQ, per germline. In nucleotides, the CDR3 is TGTGCCAGCAGCCCAATATTCTCGCCCATCGGGGCCAAAAACATTCAGTACTTC. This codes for CASSPIFSPIGAKNIQYF.

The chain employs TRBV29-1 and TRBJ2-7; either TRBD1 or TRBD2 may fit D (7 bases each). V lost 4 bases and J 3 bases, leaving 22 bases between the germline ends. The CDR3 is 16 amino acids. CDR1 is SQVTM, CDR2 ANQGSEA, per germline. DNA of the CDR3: TGCAGCGTTGGGTTCCGAGGGAGGGGGCTCTTCTACGAGCAGTACTTC. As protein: CSVGFRGRGLFYEQYF.

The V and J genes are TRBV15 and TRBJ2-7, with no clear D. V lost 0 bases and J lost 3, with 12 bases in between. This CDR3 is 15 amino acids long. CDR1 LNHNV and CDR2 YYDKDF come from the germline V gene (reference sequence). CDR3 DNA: TGTGCCACCAGCAGAGACCCAGGCACCCTCTACGAGCAGTACTTC. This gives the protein CATSRDPGTLYEQYF.

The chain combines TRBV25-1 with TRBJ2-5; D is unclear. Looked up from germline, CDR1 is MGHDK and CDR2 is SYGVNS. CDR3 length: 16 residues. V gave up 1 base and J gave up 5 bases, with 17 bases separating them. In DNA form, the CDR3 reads TGTGCCAGCAGTGAATCTAGGACGAGGCTATCGGAGACCCAGTACTTC. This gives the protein CASSESRTRLSETQYF. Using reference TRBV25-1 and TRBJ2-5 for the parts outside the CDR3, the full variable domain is EADIYQTPRYLVIGTGKKITLECSQTMGHDKMYWYQQDPGMELHLIHYSYGVNSTEKGDLSSESTVSRIRTEHFPLTLESARPSHTSQYLCASSESRTRLSETQYFGPGTRLLVL.

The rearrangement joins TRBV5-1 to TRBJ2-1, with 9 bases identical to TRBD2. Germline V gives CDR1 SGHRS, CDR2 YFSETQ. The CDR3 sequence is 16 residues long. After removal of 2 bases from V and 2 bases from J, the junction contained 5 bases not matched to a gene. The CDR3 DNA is TGCGCCAGCAGCTTAATATCTAGCGGGGCCTACAATGAGCAGTTCTTC. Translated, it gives CASSLISSGAYNEQFF.

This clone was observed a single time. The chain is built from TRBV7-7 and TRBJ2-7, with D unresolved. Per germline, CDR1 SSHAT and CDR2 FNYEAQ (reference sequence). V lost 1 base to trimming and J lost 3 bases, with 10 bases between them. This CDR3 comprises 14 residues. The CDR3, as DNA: TGTGCCAGCAGCTTAGGAGACAAAGGCTACGAGCAGTACTTC. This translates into CASSLGDKGYEQYF.

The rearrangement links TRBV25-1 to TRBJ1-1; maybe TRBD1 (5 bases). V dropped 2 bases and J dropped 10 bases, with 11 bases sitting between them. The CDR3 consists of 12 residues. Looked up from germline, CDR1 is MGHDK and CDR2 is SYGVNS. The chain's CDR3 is CASSEPAGLAFF. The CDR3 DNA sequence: TGTGCCAGCAGTGAACCCGCAGGGCTAGCTTTCTTT.

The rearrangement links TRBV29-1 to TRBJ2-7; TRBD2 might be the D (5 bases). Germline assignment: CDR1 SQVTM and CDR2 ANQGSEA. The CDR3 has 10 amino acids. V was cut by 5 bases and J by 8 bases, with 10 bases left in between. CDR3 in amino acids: CSVHWEQQYF. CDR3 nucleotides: TGCAGCGTTCACTGGGAGCAGCAGTACTTC.

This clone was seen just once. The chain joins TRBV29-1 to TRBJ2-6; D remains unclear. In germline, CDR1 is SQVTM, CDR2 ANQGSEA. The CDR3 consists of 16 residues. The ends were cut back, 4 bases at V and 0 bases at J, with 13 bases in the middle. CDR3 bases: TGCAGCGTTGGGGATAGTGGAAACTCTGGGGCCAACGTCCTGACTTTC. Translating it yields CSVGDSGNSGANVLTF.

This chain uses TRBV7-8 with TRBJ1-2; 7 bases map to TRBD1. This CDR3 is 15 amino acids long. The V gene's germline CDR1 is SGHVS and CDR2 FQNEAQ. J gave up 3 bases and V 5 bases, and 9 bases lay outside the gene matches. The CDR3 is CASSLRTGLDYGYTF. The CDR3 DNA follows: TGTGCCAGCAGCCTGAGGACAGGTCTTGACTATGGCTACACCTTC. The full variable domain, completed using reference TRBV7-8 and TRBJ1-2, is GAGVSQSPRYKVAKRGQDVALRCDPISGHVSLFWYQQALGQGPEFLTYFQNEAQLDKSGLPSDRFFAERPEGSVSTLKIQRTQQEDSAVYLCASSLRTGLDYGYTFGSGTRLTVV.

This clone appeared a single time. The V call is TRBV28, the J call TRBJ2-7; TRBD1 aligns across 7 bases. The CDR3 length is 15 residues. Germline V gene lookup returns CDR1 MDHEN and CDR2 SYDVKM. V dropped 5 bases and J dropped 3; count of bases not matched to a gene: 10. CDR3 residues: CASSPPGPGGYEQYF. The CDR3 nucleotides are TGTGCCAGCAGTCCCCCCGGGCCAGGGGGCTACGAGCAGTACTTC.

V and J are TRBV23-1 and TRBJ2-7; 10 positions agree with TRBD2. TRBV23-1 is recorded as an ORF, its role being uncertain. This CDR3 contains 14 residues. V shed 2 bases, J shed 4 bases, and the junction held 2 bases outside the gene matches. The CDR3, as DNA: TGCGCCAGCAGTCAAGGACTAGCGGTTTACGAGCAGTACTTC. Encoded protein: CASSQGLAVYEQYF.

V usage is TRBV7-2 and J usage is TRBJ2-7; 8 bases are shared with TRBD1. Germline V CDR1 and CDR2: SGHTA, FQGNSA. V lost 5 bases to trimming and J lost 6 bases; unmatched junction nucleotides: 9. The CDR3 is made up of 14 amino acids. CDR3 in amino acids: CASSPRQGRFEQYF. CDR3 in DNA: TGTGCCAGCAGCCCTCGACAGGGGCGCTTCGAGCAGTACTTC.

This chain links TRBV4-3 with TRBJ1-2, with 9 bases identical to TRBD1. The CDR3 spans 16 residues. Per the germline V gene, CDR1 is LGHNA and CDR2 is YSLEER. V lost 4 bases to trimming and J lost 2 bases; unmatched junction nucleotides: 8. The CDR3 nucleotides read TGCGCCAGCAGCCTGGGACAGGGAGGATTCAACTATGGCTACACCTTC. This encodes CASSLGQGGFNYGYTF.